The sequence of this TCR beta chain was determined in a study of blood T cell repertoires in COVID-19 (dated by TCRdb to 2019 to 2021). Background for the entire study: Samples from collaborators originated in the United States, Italy and Spain and spanned both the acute and convalescent phases of COVID-19. A de-identified subject ID, COVID-19 status, age in years and sex were almost always included in the sample metadata. Where available, HLA class I and class II types were taken from metadata supplied by the sample provider and were not determined by assay-based typing. The samples were drawn from the first 160 participants of the ongoing ImmuneRACE study and from 1,254 subjects provided by 6 global collaborators. The repertoires were released in a freely available public database intended as a resource for research on the immune response to SARS-CoV-2. Subjects who had been exposed to COVID-19, were actively infected with it, or had recovered from it provided the deeply sampled blood TCRbeta repertoires that made up the dataset. The prospective study material was composed of cDNA or gDNA derived from T cells, B-cell-depleted T cells, or PBMCs. Beyond this particular receptor, the publication reports: Clinical and demographic metadata were provided uncurated, with the amount varying by source and participant.

V is clipped by 0 bases and J by 1 base, and the sequence between their germline boundaries is 7 bases long. The CDR3 measures 15 amino acids from cysteine to phenylalanine. The only DNA kept is the CDR3, 45 bases in frame from the first base. The germline V gene yields SGHRS for CDR1 and YFSETQ for CDR2. The immunoSEQ Assay, a bias-controlled multiplex PCR, was used to amplify TCRbeta CDR3 regions from genomic DNA. As for the authors' bioinformatics: The number of nucleated cells in each sample was estimated by amplification of reference gene primers within the assay. To quantify the absolute abundance of each unique TCRbeta CDR3 rearrangement, sequence reads were collapsed and filtered. For each sample, productive Simpson clonality was calculated by taking the square root of Simpson's diversity index across productive rearrangements. As stored in TCRdb, this immuneACCESS dataset retains in-frame rearrangements with V and J assigned. A fraction of the clones does not appear; measured against another copy, unresolved V genes explain less than half of the discrepancy, and the remainder lacks a known reason. V, J and clone size reflect that table, while D and trimming were determined from the DNA. Within this sample are some 260,000 clones, with about 73% of them counted one time only. The ten largest clones take up around 3.4% of the sample.

Each collaborating institution followed its own protocols to collect whole blood in K2EDTA tubes. For TCRbeta analysis, collaborators shipped samples as frozen whole blood, isolated PBMCs, or DNA extracted from either of those sample types. Concerning this clone: Its antigen specificity is not known. Base qualities were left out, and no much larger clone turns up one base away.

Sequencing was performed on peripheral blood. The V gene is TRBV5-1 and the J gene is TRBJ2-2, and perhaps TRBD1 as D gene, on 5 matching bases. The receptor was isolated from an elderly woman with acute or convalescent COVID-19. The nucleotide sequence reads as follows: TGCGCCAGCAGCTTGGGGCAGGGGAACACCGGGGAGCTGTTTTTT. Translation gives CASSLGQGNTGELFF. Here the CDR3 is joined to the reference TRBV5-1 and TRBJ2-2 genes, and the full variable domain is: KAGVTQTPRYLIKTRGQQVTLSCSPISGHRSVSWYQQTPGQGLQFLFEYFSETQRNKGNFPGRFSGRQFSNSRSEMNVSTLELGDSALYLCASSLGQGNTGELFFGEGSRLTVL.